One sample yielded the 31 T cell receptor beta chains listed below, sequenced in a study of blood T cell repertoires in COVID-19. Method: immunoSEQ multiplex PCR; TCRdb's copy keeps in-frame clones and lacks some. The sample gives about 120,000 clones, around 87% of which show up once; 25% to 35% is in the top ten. The sequencing input was peripheral blood. Every receptor here comes from a woman aged 70-85 years with acute or convalescent COVID-19.

The J gene is TRBJ2-3, the V gene TRBV5-1; no clear D gene. From germline, CDR1 is SGHRS and CDR2 YFSETQ. The V end was cut by 6 bases, the J end by 6 bases, with 20 bases between. This CDR3 is built from 15 residues. The CDR3: CASIKNPTSRDTQYF. The DNA of the CDR3 is TGCGCCAGCATCAAAAATCCCACATCTAGGGATACGCAGTATTTT.

The V gene is TRBV2, the J gene TRBJ2-2, with a possible D match to TRBD2 (6 bases). V dropped 4 bases and J dropped 2 bases, with 11 bases sitting between them. CDR1 and CDR2 from the germline V gene are SNHLY and FYNNEI. The CDR3 consists of 15 residues. Here the CDR3 reads CASSAGTLNTGELFF. CDR3 sequence (DNA): TGTGCCAGCAGTGCCGGGACTCTAAACACCGGGGAGCTGTTTTTT.

This clone showed up just a few times. V and J are TRBV4-1 and TRBJ1-1, with 11 bases that match TRBD1. CDR3 size: 16 residues. CDR1 and CDR2 from the germline V gene are MGHRA and YSYEKL. V lost 4 bases to trimming and J lost 0 bases; unmatched junction nucleotides: 4. CDR3 in amino acids: CASSPGTGGMNTEAFF. CDR3 bases: TGCGCCAGCAGCCCCGGGACAGGGGGGATGAACACTGAAGCTTTCTTT.

The chain is built from TRBV3-1 (or the pseudogene TRBV3-2) and TRBJ2-2, with D perhaps matching TRBD1 (5 bases). CDR3 size: 14 residues. Germline CDR1 LGHDT, CDR2 YNNKEL (reference sequence). Trimming took 6 bases from V and 0 from J, leaving 8 bases between them. The CDR3 loop reads CASRVTANTGELFF. For the CDR3, the DNA is TGTGCCAGCAGGGTGACAGCGAACACCGGGGAGCTGTTTTTT.

The chain recombines TRBV24-1 with TRBJ1-2; possibly TRBD1 for D (5 bases). Trimming shortened V by 4 bases and J by 6 bases, and 17 bases separated the two germline ends. CDR1 and CDR2 from the germline V gene are KGHDR and SFDVKD. This CDR3 region has 15 residues. CDR3 coding DNA: TGTGCCACCAGTGACTCCCGTCGGGGAGGGGATGGCTACACCTTC. It is translated as CATSDSRRGGDGYTF.

The rearrangement links TRBV18 to TRBJ1-5; TRBD1 might be the D (5 bases). In germline, CDR1 is KGHSH, CDR2 LQKENI. V lost 3 bases and J 2 bases, leaving 11 bases between the germline ends. The CDR3 spans 15 residues. CDR3 sequence reads: CASSPGREGNQPQHF. In DNA form, the CDR3 reads TGTGCCAGCTCACCGGGCAGGGAAGGCAATCAGCCCCAGCATTTT. The variable domain in full, with the rest retrieved from reference TRBV18 and TRBJ1-5, is NAGVMQNPRHLVRRRGQEARLRCSPMKGHSHVYWYRQLPEEGLKFMVYLQKENIIDESGMPKERFSAEFPKEGPSILRIQQVVRGDSAAYFCASSPGREGNQPQHFGDGTRLSIL.

The genes are TRBV24-1 and TRBJ2-3, with TRBD2 matching 15 bases. Trimming removed 5 bases from V and 5 bases from J; junction bases left unmatched: 4. This CDR3 has 16 amino acids. Germline V gene lookup returns CDR1 KGHDR and CDR2 SFDVKD. This CDR3 is CATSVGLAGGLDTQYF. The CDR3, as DNA: TGTGCCACCAGTGTGGGACTAGCGGGGGGATTAGATACGCAGTATTTT.

The CDR3 protein is CASSQLTEAFF. For the CDR3, the DNA is TGTGCCAGCAGCCAATTGACAGAAGCTTTCTTT. J is TRBJ1-1 and V is TRBV3-1 (or the pseudogene TRBV3-2); no reliable D call. The CDR3 length is 11 residues. Germline V lookup: CDR1 LGHDT, CDR2 YNNKEL (reference sequence). Trimming cost V 2 bases and J 8 bases, with 6 bases left between them.

J is TRBJ1-3 and V is TRBV28; a weak D match, TRBD1 (6 bases). Germline V gene data show CDR1 as MDHEN and CDR2 as SYDVKM. The CDR3 is 15 amino acids. The ends were cut back, 4 bases at V and 3 bases at J, with 13 bases in the middle. CDR3 loop: CASSSAQGFGNTIYF. DNA of the CDR3: TGTGCCAGCAGTTCCGCCCAGGGGTTTGGAAACACCATATATTTT.

The genes are TRBV7-9 and TRBJ1-6; D gene uncertain. Germline assignment: CDR1 SEHNR and CDR2 FQNEAQ (reference sequence). The CDR3 is 17 residues long. V lost 1 base, J lost 5 bases, and 15 bases lay in between. The CDR3 coding sequence is TGTGCCAGCAGCTTAGATGGCCAGCGGACGGATAATTCACCCCTCCACTTT. Residues: CASSLDGQRTDNSPLHF.

This chain connects TRBV7-8 to TRBJ1-3; TRBD1 aligns across 8 bases. The CDR3 is 15 residues long. J gave up 0 bases and V 5 bases, and 3 bases lay outside the gene matches. Germline CDR1 is SGHVS and CDR2 is FQNEAQ. Written as DNA, the CDR3 is TGTGCCAGCAGCATAACAGGGGGCTCTGGAAACACCATATATTTT. This encodes CASSITGGSGNTIYF.

V usage is TRBV19 and J usage is TRBJ1-2; TRBD1 matches 9 bases. The J segment lost 8 bases and the V segment lost 3 bases, leaving 13 bases of the junction unmatched. The length of the CDR3 is 16 residues. CDR1 and CDR2 from the germline V gene are LNHDA and SQIVND (reference sequence). CDR3 bases: TGTGCCAGTAGTATTTTGGACAGGGGAGGCCTCGGCGGCTACACCTTC. This encodes CASSILDRGGLGGYTF.

The chain recombines TRBV7-2 with TRBJ1-3; the D is unclear. This CDR3 region has 15 residues. Germline lookup yields CDR1 SGHTA and CDR2 FQGNSA. Between the trimmed V and J ends, which lost 5 bases and 0 bases, there was a span of 11 bases. In DNA form, the CDR3 reads TGTGCCAGCAGCCAGGACTCCTACTCTGGAAACACCATATATTTT. As protein: CASSQDSYSGNTIYF.

As regards this clone: Since no conserved phenylalanine or tryptophan closes the CDR3, a read error is the likely cause. This chain uses TRBV5-6 with TRBJ1-5; 8 bases are a match to TRBD1. CDR1 is SGHDT and CDR2 is YYEEEE in the germline V gene. The CDR3 consists of 15 residues. V was pared by 3 bases and J by 4 bases, with 6 bases of the junction left unmatched. The CDR3 here is CASSSRQGYNQPQHL. The CDR3 bases are TGTGCCAGCAGCTCCCGACAGGGGTATAATCAGCCCCAGCATCTT.

This clone was detected only once. This sample also contains other DNA sequences that code for the same CDR3. This chain joins TRBV5-4 and TRBJ2-5; weak D call: TRBD2 (6 bases). Germline CDR1 and CDR2: SGHNT and YYREEE (reference sequence). V was shortened by 2 bases and J by 4 bases, with 9 bases between the two germline ends. The length of the CDR3 is 13 residues. This CDR3 is CASSLVGGETQYF. CDR3 sequence (DNA): TGTGCCAGCAGCTTAGTCGGGGGAGAGACCCAGTACTTC.

The chain employs TRBV7-9 and TRBJ1-2; tentative D call: TRBD1 (6 bases). The CDR3 is 15 amino acids. In germline, CDR1 is SEHNR, CDR2 FQNEAQ (reference sequence). V dropped 5 bases and J dropped 8 bases, with 21 bases sitting between them. The CDR3 region is CASSPRDTPLAGYTF. CDR3 in DNA: TGTGCCAGCAGCCCGAGGGACACCCCTTTGGCAGGCTACACCTTC.

The CDR3 loop reads CASSLVGAGQENTEAFF. CDR3 coding DNA: TGTGCCAGCAGTTTGGTGGGGGCGGGACAGGAGAACACTGAAGCTTTCTTT. This rearrangement joins TRBV27 to TRBJ1-1, with TRBD1 matching 8 bases. Germline V gives CDR1 MNHEY, CDR2 SMNVEV (reference sequence). The CDR3 is 17 amino acids. The J segment lost 1 base and the V segment lost 3 bases, leaving 10 bases of the junction unmatched.

The chain's CDR3 is CASSELRGLYNEQFF. The CDR3 DNA sequence: TGCGCCAGCAGTGAACTGAGGGGACTTTACAATGAGCAGTTCTTC. This sequence joins TRBV10-1 and TRBJ2-1; weak D call: TRBD2 (6 bases). CDR1 is WNHNN, CDR2 SYGVQD, per germline (reference sequence). The CDR3 consists of 15 residues. Trimming cost V 3 bases and J 4 bases, with 13 bases left between them.

This chain uses TRBV7-3 with TRBJ1-1, with no clear D. CDR3 length equals 12 residues. The germline V gene encodes CDR1 SGHTA and CDR2 FQGTGA. Trimming took 5 bases from V and 7 from J, leaving 11 bases between them. Here the CDR3 reads CASSPPSREAFF. CDR3 bases: TGTGCCAGCAGCCCACCGAGCCGTGAAGCTTTCTTT.

The V and J genes are TRBV28 and TRBJ2-1, with D maybe TRBD1 (5 bases). The CDR3 spans 14 residues. Germline-derived CDR1 and CDR2 are MDHEN and SYDVKM. Trimming left V 3 bases short and J 3 bases short, with 9 bases between. As DNA, the CDR3 is TGTGCCAGCAGTTTGATACAGGTCTACAATGAGCAGTTCTTC. This encodes CASSLIQVYNEQFF.

This clone was recorded a few times. The V gene is TRBV7-8, the J gene TRBJ2-7; D is unresolved. The V gene's germline CDR1 is SGHVS and CDR2 FQNEAQ. Trimming removed 4 bases at V and 2 bases at J, with 6 bases between. The CDR3 sequence is 12 residues long. The DNA of the CDR3 is TGTGCCAGCAGCTCCAGGACCTACGAGCAGTACTTC. Its translation is CASSSRTYEQYF. The complete variable domain, with remaining parts taken from reference TRBV7-8 and TRBJ2-7, reads GAGVSQSPRYKVAKRGQDVALRCDPISGHVSLFWYQQALGQGPEFLTYFQNEAQLDKSGLPSDRFFAERPEGSVSTLKIQRTQQEDSAVYLCASSSRTYEQYFGPGTRLTVT.

The rearrangement links TRBV19 to TRBJ2-3, with a possible D match to TRBD2 (6 bases). This CDR3 contains 12 residues. The V gene's germline CDR1 is LNHDA and CDR2 SQIVND (reference sequence). V was trimmed by 6 bases and J by 6 bases, leaving 10 bases between them. The DNA for the CDR3 is TGTGCCAGTAGCCCACGGGGGGATACGCAGTATTTT. Protein sequence: CASSPRGDTQYF. The whole variable domain, filled in from reference TRBV19 and TRBJ2-3, reads DGGITQSPKYLFRKEGQNVTLSCEQNLNHDAMYWYRQDPGQGLRLIYYSQIVNDFQKGDIAEGYSVSREKKESFPLTVTSAQKNPTAFYLCASSPRGDTQYFGPGTRLTVL.

The J gene is TRBJ1-2, the V gene TRBV19; D is uncertain. Germline CDR1 is LNHDA and CDR2 is SQIVND (reference sequence). The CDR3 extends over 16 amino acids. Trimming shortened V by 0 bases and J by 1 base, and 12 bases separated the two germline ends. The DNA for the CDR3 is TGTGCCAGTAGTATAGAGTTTTGGAGGGATAACTATGGCTACACCTTC. It is translated as CASSIEFWRDNYGYTF.

V usage is TRBV5-1 and J usage is TRBJ1-1; 8 positions match TRBD1. V lost 4 bases, J lost 5 bases, and 7 bases stayed unmatched. CDR3 length: 14 amino acids. The germline CDR1 and CDR2 sequences are SGHRS and YFSETQ. The CDR3 spells CASSPGQGVTEAFF. The CDR3 DNA reads TGCGCCAGCAGCCCCGGACAGGGCGTAACTGAAGCTTTCTTT. The variable domain in full, with the rest retrieved from reference TRBV5-1 and TRBJ1-1, is KAGVTQTPRYLIKTRGQQVTLSCSPISGHRSVSWYQQTPGQGLQFLFEYFSETQRNKGNFPGRFSGRQFSNSRSEMNVSTLELGDSALYLCASSPGQGVTEAFFGQGTRLTVV.

The chain recombines TRBV12-3 or TRBV12-4 with TRBJ1-1; 9 bases line up with TRBD1. V was pared by 6 bases and J by 4 bases, with 3 bases of the junction left unmatched. CDR3 size: 13 residues. The CDR3 sequence: CASSHRGLTEAFF. The CDR3 nucleotides read TGTGCCAGCAGCCACAGGGGGCTCACTGAAGCTTTCTTT.

V is TRBV6-5 and J is TRBJ2-3; TRBD2 aligns across 9 bases. The ends lost 6 bases at V and 0 bases at J; junction bases unmatched: 4. CDR1 and CDR2 (germline): MNHEY, SVGAGI. The length of the CDR3 is 15 residues. DNA of the CDR3: TGTGCCAGCAGCTTTAGCGGGGGCAGCACAGATACGCAGTATTTT. Translation gives CASSFSGGSTDTQYF.

Of note for this clone: The junction and the germline gene differ at one end; a read error may be behind it. The chain has TRBV14 and TRBJ1-6; 7 positions agree with TRBD1. This CDR3 spans 15 amino acids. In germline, CDR1 is SGHDN, CDR2 FVKESK. In DNA form, the CDR3 reads TGTGCCAGCAGCAAAGAGACAGGGCTTATGTCACCCCTCCACTTT. Its translation is CASSKETGLMSPLHF.

This chain joins TRBV18 and TRBJ1-1; TRBD1 is a possible D gene (5 bases). The CDR3 length is 12 residues. V lost 8 bases to trimming and J lost 6 bases, with 13 bases between them. Germline CDR1 KGHSH, CDR2 LQKENI. CDR3 DNA: TGTGCCAGCGGCCAGGGTTCCCCTGAAGCTTTCTTT. Protein product: CASGQGSPEAFF.

This chain links TRBV10-3 with TRBJ1-4, with 10 bases matching TRBD1. The CDR3 consists of 13 residues. Losses at the gene ends were 10 bases for V and 6 bases for J; bases not matched to a gene: 5. The germline V gene encodes CDR1 ENHRY and CDR2 SYGVKD. Here the CDR3 DNA reads TGTGCCACCCGGACAGGGGGTGATGAAAAACTGTTTTTT. Amino acids: CATRTGGDEKLFF.

CDR3 in amino acids: CASSPTLIRGSYEQYF. The CDR3 DNA reads as TGTGCCAGCAGCCCGACTCTTATAAGGGGCTCCTACGAGCAGTACTTC. The chain recombines TRBV11-3 with TRBJ2-7, with a possible D match to TRBD1 (5 bases). The CDR3 runs 16 residues. CDR1 and CDR2 from the germline V gene are SGHNT and YENEEA. V dropped 5 bases and J dropped 0 bases, with 17 bases sitting between them. Full variable domain (missing parts from reference TRBV11-3 and TRBJ2-7): EAGVVQSPRYKIIEKKQPVAFWCNPISGHNTLYWYLQNLGQGPELLIRYENEEAVDDSQLPKDRFSAERLKGVDSTLKIQPAELGDSAVYLCASSPTLIRGSYEQYFGPGTRLTVT.

CDR3 in amino acids: CATSDLGAGGRTDTQYF. The CDR3 nucleotides read TGTGCCACCAGTGATTTGGGCGCGGGGGGGCGCACAGATACGCAGTATTTT. The V call is TRBV24-1, the J call TRBJ2-3; 9 bases are shared with TRBD2. Germline CDR1 and CDR2: KGHDR and SFDVKD. The J segment lost 1 base and the V segment lost 0 bases, leaving 4 bases of the junction unmatched. This CDR3 contains 17 residues.